The subject of this entry is one TCR beta chain. No antigen is known for it. The source of the sample is a study of shared clonotypes between healthy human individuals. Broader study findings: For naive CD4 cells, roughly 4.6% of clonotypes were shared across a few donors.

Produced via immunoSEQ multiplex PCR; TCRdb's table is partial and in-frame only. This table holds roughly 2.4 million clones, nearly 97% found once. CDR1 SGHAT and CDR2 FQNNGV come from the germline V gene. The CDR3 has 19 amino acids. J was trimmed by 5 bases and V by 0 bases; bases with no gene match: 14. The chain carries TRBV11-2 and TRBJ2-2, with TRBD2 matching over 8 bases. Sequenced sample: naive CD4+ T cells sorted from blood. Sample subset: CD45RA+ positively selected. This sequence originates from a young man in good health. The CDR3 spells CASSLEVWREEIWTGELFF. DNA of the CDR3: TGTGCCAGCAGCTTAGAGGTCTGGCGGGAGGAAATTTGGACCGGGGAGCTGTTTTTT.